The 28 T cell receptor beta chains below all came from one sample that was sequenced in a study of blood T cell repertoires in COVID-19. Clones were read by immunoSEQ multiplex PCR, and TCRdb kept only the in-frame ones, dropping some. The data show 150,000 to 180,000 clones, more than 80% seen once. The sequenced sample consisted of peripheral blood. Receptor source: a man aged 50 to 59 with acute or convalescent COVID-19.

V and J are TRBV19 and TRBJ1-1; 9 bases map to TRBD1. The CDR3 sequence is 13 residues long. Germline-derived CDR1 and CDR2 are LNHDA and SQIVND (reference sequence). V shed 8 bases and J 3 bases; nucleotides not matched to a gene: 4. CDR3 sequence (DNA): TGTGCCAGTGACAGGGGGAGGCACACTGAAGCTTTCTTT. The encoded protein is CASDRGRHTEAFF.

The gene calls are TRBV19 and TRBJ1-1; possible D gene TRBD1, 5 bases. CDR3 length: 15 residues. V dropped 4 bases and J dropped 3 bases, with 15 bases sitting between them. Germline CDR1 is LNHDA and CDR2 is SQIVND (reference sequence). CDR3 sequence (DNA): TGTGCCAGTAGTACTCGGAGGGGTGGTTACACTGAAGCTTTCTTT. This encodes CASSTRRGGYTEAFF.

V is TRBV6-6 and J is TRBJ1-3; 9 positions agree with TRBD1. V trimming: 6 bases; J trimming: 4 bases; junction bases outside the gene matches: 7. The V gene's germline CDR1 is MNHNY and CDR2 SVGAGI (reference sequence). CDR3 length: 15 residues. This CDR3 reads CASSWGQGVGNTIYF. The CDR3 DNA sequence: TGTGCCAGCAGCTGGGGACAGGGCGTCGGAAACACCATATATTTT.

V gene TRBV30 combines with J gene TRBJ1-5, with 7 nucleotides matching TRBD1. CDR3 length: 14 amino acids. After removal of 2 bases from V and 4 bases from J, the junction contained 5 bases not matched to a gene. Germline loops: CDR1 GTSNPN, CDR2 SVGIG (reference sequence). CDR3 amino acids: CAWSKIQGNQPQHF. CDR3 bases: TGTGCCTGGAGTAAGATACAGGGGAATCAGCCCCAGCATTTT.

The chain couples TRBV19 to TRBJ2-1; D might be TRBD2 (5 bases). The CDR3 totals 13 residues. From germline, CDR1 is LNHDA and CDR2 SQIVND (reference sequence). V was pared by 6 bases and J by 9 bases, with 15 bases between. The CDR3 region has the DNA TGTGCCAGTAGCAGCCCCCTAGCATCTGAGCAGTTCTTC. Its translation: CASSSPLASEQFF.

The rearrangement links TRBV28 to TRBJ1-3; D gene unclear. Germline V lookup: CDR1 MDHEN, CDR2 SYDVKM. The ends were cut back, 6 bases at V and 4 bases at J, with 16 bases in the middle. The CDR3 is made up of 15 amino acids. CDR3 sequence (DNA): TGTGCCAGCAGCCCCGGAGGCACCCAAGGAAACACCATATATTTT. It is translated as CASSPGGTQGNTIYF. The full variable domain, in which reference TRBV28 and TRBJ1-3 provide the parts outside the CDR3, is DVKVTQSSRYLVKRTGEKVFLECVQDMDHENMFWYRQDPGLGLRLIYFSYDVKMKEKGDIPEGYSVSREKKERFSLILESASTNQTSMYLCASSPGGTQGNTIYFGEGSWLTVV.

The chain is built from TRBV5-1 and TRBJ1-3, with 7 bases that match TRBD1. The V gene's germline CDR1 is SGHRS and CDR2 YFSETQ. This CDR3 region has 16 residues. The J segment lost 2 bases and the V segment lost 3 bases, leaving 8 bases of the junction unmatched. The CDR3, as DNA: TGCGCCAGCAGCTACGGGACAGCAGGAGCTGGAAACACCATATATTTT. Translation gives CASSYGTAGAGNTIYF.

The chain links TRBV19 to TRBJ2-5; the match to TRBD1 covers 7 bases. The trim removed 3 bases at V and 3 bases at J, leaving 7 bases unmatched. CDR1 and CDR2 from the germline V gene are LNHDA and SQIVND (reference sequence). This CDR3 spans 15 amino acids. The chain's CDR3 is CASSIPGGQKETQYF. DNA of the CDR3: TGTGCCAGTAGTATCCCTGGGGGACAGAAAGAGACCCAGTACTTC.

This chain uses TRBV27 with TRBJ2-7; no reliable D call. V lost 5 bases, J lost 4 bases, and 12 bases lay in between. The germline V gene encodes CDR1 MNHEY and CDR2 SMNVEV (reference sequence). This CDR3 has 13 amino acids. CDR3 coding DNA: TGTGCCAGCAGTCAAAAGGCGGTATACGAGCAGTACTTC. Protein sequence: CASSQKAVYEQYF.

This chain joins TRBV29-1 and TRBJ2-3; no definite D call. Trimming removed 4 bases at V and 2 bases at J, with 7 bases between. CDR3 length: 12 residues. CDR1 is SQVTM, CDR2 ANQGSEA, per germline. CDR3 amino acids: CSVGQFTDTQYF. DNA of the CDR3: TGCAGCGTTGGGCAATTCACAGATACGCAGTATTTT.

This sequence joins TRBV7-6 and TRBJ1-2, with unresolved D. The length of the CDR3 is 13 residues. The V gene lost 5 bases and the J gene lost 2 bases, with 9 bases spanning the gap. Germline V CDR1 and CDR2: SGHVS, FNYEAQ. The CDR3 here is CASSPPSNYGYTF. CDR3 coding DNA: TGTGCCAGCAGCCCCCCGAGCAACTATGGCTACACCTTC.

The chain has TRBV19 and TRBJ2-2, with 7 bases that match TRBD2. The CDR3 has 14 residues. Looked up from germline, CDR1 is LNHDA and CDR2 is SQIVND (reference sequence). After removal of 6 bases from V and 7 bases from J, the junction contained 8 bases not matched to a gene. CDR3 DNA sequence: TGTGCCAGTAGACAGACCGGGAGGCTCGGGGAGCTGTTTTTT. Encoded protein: CASRQTGRLGELFF. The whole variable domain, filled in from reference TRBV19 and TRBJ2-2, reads DGGITQSPKYLFRKEGQNVTLSCEQNLNHDAMYWYRQDPGQGLRLIYYSQIVNDFQKGDIAEGYSVSREKKESFPLTVTSAQKNPTAFYLCASRQTGRLGELFFGEGSRLTVL.

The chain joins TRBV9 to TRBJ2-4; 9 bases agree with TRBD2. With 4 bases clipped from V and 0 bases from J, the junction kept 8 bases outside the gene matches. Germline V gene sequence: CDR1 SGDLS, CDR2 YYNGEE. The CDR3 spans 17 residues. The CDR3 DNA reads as TGTGCCAGCAGCCCGGGGGGAGCGGGGGGAGCCAAAAACATTCAGTACTTC. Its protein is CASSPGGAGGAKNIQYF.

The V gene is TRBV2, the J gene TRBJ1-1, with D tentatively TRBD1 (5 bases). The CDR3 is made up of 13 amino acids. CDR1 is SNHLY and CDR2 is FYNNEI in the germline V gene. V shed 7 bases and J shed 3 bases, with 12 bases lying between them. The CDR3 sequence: CASTYRRDTEAFF. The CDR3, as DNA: TGTGCCAGCACGTACAGGAGGGACACTGAAGCTTTCTTT.

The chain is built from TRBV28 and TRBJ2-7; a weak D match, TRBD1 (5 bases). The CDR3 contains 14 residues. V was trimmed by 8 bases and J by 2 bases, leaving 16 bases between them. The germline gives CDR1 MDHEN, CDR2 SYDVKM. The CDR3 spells CASQGPSSPYEQYV. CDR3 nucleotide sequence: TGTGCCAGCCAGGGCCCGTCTTCTCCCTACGAGCAGTACGTC.

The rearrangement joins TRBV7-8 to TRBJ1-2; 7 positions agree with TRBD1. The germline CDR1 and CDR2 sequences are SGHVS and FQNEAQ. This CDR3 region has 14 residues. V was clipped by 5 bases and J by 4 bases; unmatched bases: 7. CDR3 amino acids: CASSPDRSFYGYTF. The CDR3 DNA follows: TGTGCCAGCAGCCCGGACAGGAGTTTCTATGGCTACACCTTC. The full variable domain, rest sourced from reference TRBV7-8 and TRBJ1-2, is GAGVSQSPRYKVAKRGQDVALRCDPISGHVSLFWYQQALGQGPEFLTYFQNEAQLDKSGLPSDRFFAERPEGSVSTLKIQRTQQEDSAVYLCASSPDRSFYGYTFGSGTRLTVV.

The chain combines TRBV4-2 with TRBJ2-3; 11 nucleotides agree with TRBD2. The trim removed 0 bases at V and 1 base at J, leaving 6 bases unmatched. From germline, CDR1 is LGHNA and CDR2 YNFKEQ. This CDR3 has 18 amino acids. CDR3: CASSQDQVAGGRTDTQYF. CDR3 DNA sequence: TGTGCCAGCAGCCAAGATCAGGTAGCGGGGGGGCGCACAGATACGCAGTATTTT.

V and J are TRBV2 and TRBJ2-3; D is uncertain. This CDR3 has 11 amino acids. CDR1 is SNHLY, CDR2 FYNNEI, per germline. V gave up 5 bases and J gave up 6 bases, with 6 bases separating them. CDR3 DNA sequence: TGTGCCAGCAGTTTCGGGGATACGCAGTATTTT. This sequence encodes CASSFGDTQYF.

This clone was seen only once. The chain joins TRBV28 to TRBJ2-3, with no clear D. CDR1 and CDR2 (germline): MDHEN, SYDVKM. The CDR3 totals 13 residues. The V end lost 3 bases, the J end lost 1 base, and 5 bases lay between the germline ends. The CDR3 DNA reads TGTGCCAGCAGTTTCGGAGGCACAGATACGCAGTATTTT. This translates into CASSFGGTDTQYF.

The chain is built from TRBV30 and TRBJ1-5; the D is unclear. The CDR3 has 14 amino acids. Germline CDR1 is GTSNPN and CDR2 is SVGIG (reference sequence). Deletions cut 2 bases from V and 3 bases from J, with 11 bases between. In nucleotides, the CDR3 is TGTGCCTGGAGTTCGTCGGAGGTCAATCAGCCCCAGCATTTT. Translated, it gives CAWSSSEVNQPQHF. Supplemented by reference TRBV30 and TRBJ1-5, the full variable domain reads SQTIHQWPATLVQPVGSPLSLECTVEGTSNPNLYWYRQAAGRGLQLLFYSVGIGQISSEVPQNLSASRPQDRQFILSSKKLLLSDSGFYLCAWSSSEVNQPQHFGDGTRLSIL.

CDR3 loop: CASSLLETYHYEQYF. CDR3 DNA: TGTGCCAGCAGCTTATTAGAGACATACCACTACGAGCAGTACTTC. This chain links TRBV11-2 with TRBJ2-7; D unresolved. The CDR3 loop spans 15 amino acids. The V and J ends lost 2 bases and 3 bases respectively, with 14 bases between them. Germline V lookup: CDR1 SGHAT, CDR2 FQNNGV.

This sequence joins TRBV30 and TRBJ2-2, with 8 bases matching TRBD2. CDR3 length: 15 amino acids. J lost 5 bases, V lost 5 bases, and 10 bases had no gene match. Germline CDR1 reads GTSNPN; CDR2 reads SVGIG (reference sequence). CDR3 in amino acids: CAWGPPGGGTGELFF. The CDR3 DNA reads TGTGCCTGGGGCCCCCCGGGAGGGGGAACCGGGGAGCTGTTTTTT.

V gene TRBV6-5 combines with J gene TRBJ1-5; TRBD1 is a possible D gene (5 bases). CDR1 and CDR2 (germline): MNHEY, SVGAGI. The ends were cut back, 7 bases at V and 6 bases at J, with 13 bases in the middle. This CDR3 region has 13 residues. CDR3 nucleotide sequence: TGTGCCAGCATGGGGGGGGTGAGTCAGCCCCAGCATTTT. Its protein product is CASMGGVSQPQHF.

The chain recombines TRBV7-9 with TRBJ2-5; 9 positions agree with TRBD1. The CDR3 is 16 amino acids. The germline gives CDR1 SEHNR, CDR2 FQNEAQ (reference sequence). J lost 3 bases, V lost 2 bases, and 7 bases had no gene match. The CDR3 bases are TGTGCCAGCAGCTTACCCCGGACAGGGGAGGAAGAGACCCAGTACTTC. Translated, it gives CASSLPRTGEEETQYF.

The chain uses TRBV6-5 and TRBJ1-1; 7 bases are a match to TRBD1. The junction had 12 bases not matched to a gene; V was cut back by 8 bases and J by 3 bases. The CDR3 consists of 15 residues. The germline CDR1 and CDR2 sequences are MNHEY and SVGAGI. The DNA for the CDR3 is TGTGCCAGCCAACCGACAGGGTGGGGGTACACTGAAGCTTTCTTT. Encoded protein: CASQPTGWGYTEAFF.

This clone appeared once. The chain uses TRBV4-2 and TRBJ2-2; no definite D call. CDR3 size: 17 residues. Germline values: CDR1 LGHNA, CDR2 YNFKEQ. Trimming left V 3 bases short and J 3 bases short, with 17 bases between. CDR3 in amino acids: CASSHPPRPWDTGELFF. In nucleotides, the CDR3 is TGTGCCAGCAGCCACCCCCCGCGGCCTTGGGACACCGGGGAGCTGTTTTTT.

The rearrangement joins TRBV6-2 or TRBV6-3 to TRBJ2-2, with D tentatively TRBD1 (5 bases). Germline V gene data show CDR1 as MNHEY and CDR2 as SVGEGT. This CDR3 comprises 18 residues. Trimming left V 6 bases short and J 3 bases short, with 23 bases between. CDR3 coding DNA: TGTGCCAGCAGCGTCCTTGGGGTGACAGCTTCTCACACCGGGGAGCTGTTTTTT. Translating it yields CASSVLGVTASHTGELFF.

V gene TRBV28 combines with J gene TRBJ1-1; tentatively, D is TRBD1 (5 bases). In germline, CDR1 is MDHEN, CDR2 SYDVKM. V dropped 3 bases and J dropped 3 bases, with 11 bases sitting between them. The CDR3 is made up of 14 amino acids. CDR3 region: CASSLFGQYTEAFF. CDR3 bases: TGTGCCAGCAGTTTGTTTGGACAATACACTGAAGCTTTCTTT.